This TCR beta chain was captured in a study of post-analysis software for immune sequencing data. At the level of the study: Relapsing-remitting, secondary progressive and progressive-relapsing multiple sclerosis were all included among the disease courses. Study-level findings and limits: F-measure co-clustering was strong for batch-matched samples. Significantly lower normalized Chao1 diversity was found in patients with multiple sclerosis relative to controls. Comparison of patients with controls showed five or six TRBV segments more frequent in patients, TRBV5-6, TRBV5-1 and TRBV20-1 among them.

Trimming shortened V by 6 bases and J by 1 base, and 14 bases separated the two germline ends. This CDR3 has 15 residues. Prepared libraries of TCR beta cDNA carried unique molecular identifiers. From approximately 1 to 10 million T cells, 400,000 to 500,000 cDNA molecules were obtained. TCRdb re-analysed the PCR reads in MiXCR, keeping a single row per CDR3 protein. Found here are some 500,000 distinct CDR3 sequences, roughly 45% of them singletons; the top ten hold 9.5% to 13%. Regarding this clonotype: Its specificity is not known.

The V gene is TRBV12-3 or TRBV12-4, the J gene TRBJ2-3, with D maybe TRBD2 (6 bases). The origin of this receptor is a girl aged 5-17 years with multiple sclerosis. Material for sequencing was blood. This chain's CDR3 is CASRAGTPRTDTQYF. In DNA form, the CDR3 reads TGTGCCAGCAGAGCCGGGACTCCGCGCACAGATACGCAGTATTTT.